These 17 T cell receptor beta chains share one sample of origin, sequenced in a study of CD8+ T cells in alopecia areata (dated by TCRdb to the late 2010s). Sample time point, as interpreted from the label and publication: 4 weeks on oral tofacitinib. In light of the paper, this sample's treatment or condition label describes: oral pan-JAK inhibitor, 5-10 mg twice daily. Library preparation was by the immunoSEQ multiplex PCR assay. To provide template for TCR sequencing, every sample had RNA extracted and reverse transcribed into cDNA. In TCRdb, the immuneACCESS table is reduced to in-frame sequences with V and J assigned. These tables do not hold every clone; where another copy was compared, an unresolved V gene accounts for under half, and the others remain unexplained. Here the sample has around 150,000 clones; roughly 80% occur a single time. Around 25% of the sample rests with the top ten. The sequences come from CD8+ T cells sorted from blood, collected at week 4, from a patient treated with tofacitinib. The receptor set was obtained from a human donor with alopecia areata.

The V call is TRBV27, the J call TRBJ1-5; D is ambiguous. Germline CDR1 is MNHEY and CDR2 is SMNVEV (reference sequence). The CDR3 length is 15 residues. Trimming took 6 bases from V and 0 from J, leaving 12 bases between them. The CDR3 spells CASRGDGYSNQPQHF. The CDR3 nucleotides read TGTGCCAGCAGGGGAGACGGGTATAGCAATCAGCCCCAGCATTTT.

This chain joins TRBV6-5 and TRBJ2-7; the D is unclear. Trimming removed 0 bases at V and 6 bases at J, with 9 bases between. The CDR3 is made up of 13 amino acids. Germline assignment: CDR1 MNHEY and CDR2 SVGAGI. The CDR3 bases are TGTGCCAGCAGTTACTCGACCCCCGGCGAGCAGTACTTC. This sequence encodes CASSYSTPGEQYF.

The chain recombines TRBV5-4 with TRBJ2-3; 13 bases align to TRBD2. The CDR3 runs to 17 residues. V lost 4 bases, J lost 0 bases, and 5 bases stayed unmatched. Per the germline V gene, CDR1 is SGHNT and CDR2 is YYREEE (reference sequence). The CDR3 DNA follows: TGTGCCAGCAGCCAACTAGCGGGGGGGCCGAGCACAGATACGCAGTATTTT. Amino acids: CASSQLAGGPSTDTQYF.

The genes are TRBV6-6 and TRBJ2-7; no definite D call. This CDR3 is 13 amino acids long. V was cut by 4 bases and J by 4 bases, with 11 bases left in between. The germline gives CDR1 MNHNY, CDR2 SVGAGI (reference sequence). The CDR3 sequence is CASSFIISYEQYF. The CDR3 nucleotides read TGTGCCAGCAGTTTTATAATTTCTTACGAGCAGTACTTC.

This rearrangement joins TRBV6-5 to TRBJ2-7; TRBD1 is a possible D gene (6 bases). The CDR3 loop spans 14 amino acids. CDR1 MNHEY and CDR2 SVGAGI come from the germline V gene. Trimming removed 2 bases at V and 4 bases at J, with 12 bases between. CDR3 loop: CASSYGEGGYEQYF. The DNA of the CDR3 is TGTGCCAGCAGTTACGGGGAAGGGGGTTACGAGCAGTACTTC.

There are a few counts of this clone. The V gene is TRBV7-9, the J gene TRBJ1-4; the D is unclear. Germline V gives CDR1 SEHNR, CDR2 FQNEAQ (reference sequence). There are 16 residues in the CDR3. V lost 5 bases and J 5 bases, leaving 18 bases between the germline ends. The chain's CDR3 is CASSTHRTELNEKLFF. CDR3 nucleotide sequence: TGTGCCAGCAGCACCCACCGGACGGAGCTAAATGAAAAACTGTTTTTT.

There are a few counts of this clone. The CDR3 here is CAISYRREETQYF. The CDR3 DNA is TGTGCCATCAGTTATCGACGGGAGGAGACCCAGTACTTC. The V and J genes are TRBV10-3 and TRBJ2-5, with a weak D call TRBD2 (6 bases). Germline values: CDR1 ENHRY, CDR2 SYGVKD. The CDR3 consists of 13 residues. The V end lost 5 bases, the J end lost 5 bases, and 12 bases lay between the germline ends.

V usage is TRBV6-5 and J usage is TRBJ2-5; a possible D gene is TRBD2 (6 bases). Deletions cut 6 bases from V and 5 bases from J, with 19 bases between. This CDR3 is built from 15 residues. CDR1 is MNHEY, CDR2 SVGAGI, per germline. For the CDR3, the DNA is TGTGCCAGCAGACTAGCCTCGTACTCCTGGGAGACCCAGTACTTC. It codes for CASRLASYSWETQYF.

The chain employs TRBV4-1 and TRBJ1-2; 10 nucleotides align to TRBD1. CDR3 length: 15 residues. The germline V gene encodes CDR1 MGHRA and CDR2 YSYEKL. The V gene end was trimmed by 4 bases and the J gene end by 4 bases; junction bases not matched to a gene: 6. In DNA form, the CDR3 reads TGCGCCAGCAGCCTATCTGGACAGGGGGGCTATGGCTACACCTTC. The encoded protein is CASSLSGQGGYGYTF.

The V gene is TRBV7-2, the J gene TRBJ2-3; maybe TRBD1 (5 bases). Between the trimmed V and J ends, which lost 1 base and 8 bases, there was a span of 16 bases. There are 15 residues in the CDR3. Germline lookup yields CDR1 SGHTA and CDR2 FQGNSA. CDR3 region: CASSLVGAGGGTQYF. The CDR3 coding sequence is TGTGCCAGCAGCTTAGTAGGGGCTGGCGGCGGTACGCAGTATTTT.

The gene calls are TRBV7-8 and TRBJ2-1; 8 bases line up with TRBD2. This CDR3 spans 18 amino acids. J lost 2 bases, V lost 0 bases, and 9 bases had no gene match. CDR1 and CDR2 from the germline V gene are SGHVS and FQNEAQ. Here the CDR3 DNA reads TGTGCCAGCAGCTTAGCGCGGAGGAGCGGGGGCCCCTACAATGAGCAGTTCTTC. It specifies CASSLARRSGGPYNEQFF.

This clone turned up a few times. V usage is TRBV19 and J usage is TRBJ2-7, with TRBD1 as a possible D gene (5 bases). This CDR3 is 12 amino acids long. Germline V CDR1 and CDR2: LNHDA, SQIVND (reference sequence). The V and J ends lost 5 bases and 5 bases respectively, with 10 bases between them. The CDR3 DNA is TGTGCCAGTAGTGCTCAGGGCGACGAGCAGTACTTC. Its translation: CASSAQGDEQYF.

The CDR3 region is CASSVAQTGGYTF. In DNA, the CDR3 is TGTGCCAGCAGTGTTGCCCAAACGGGGGGCTACACCTTC. This sequence joins TRBV6-5 and TRBJ1-2; D ambiguous. This CDR3 has 13 residues. Germline CDR1 and CDR2: MNHEY and SVGAGI. Trimming left V 5 bases short and J 8 bases short, with 15 bases between.

The rearrangement joins TRBV27 to TRBJ2-5, with 13 bases aligning to TRBD2. Germline lookup yields CDR1 MNHEY and CDR2 SMNVEV (reference sequence). Trimming at V came to 7 bases and at J to 1 base, leaving 3 bases not matched to a gene. This CDR3 has 15 residues. The CDR3 spells CASKRLAGGQETQYF. In nucleotides, the CDR3 is TGTGCCAGCAAGAGACTAGCGGGGGGCCAAGAGACCCAGTACTTC.

The chain employs TRBV27 and TRBJ2-3, with a weak D call TRBD2 (6 bases). Germline V gene sequence: CDR1 MNHEY, CDR2 SMNVEV (reference sequence). Trimming stripped 5 bases from V and 3 bases from J, with 18 bases between. The CDR3 sequence is 16 residues long. The CDR3 DNA follows: TGTGCCAGCAGTCCCATCGGAGGGGTGGGGACAGATACGCAGTATTTT. Encoded protein: CASSPIGGVGTDTQYF.

The chain has TRBV27 and TRBJ2-6; no clear D gene. There are 14 residues in the CDR3. V lost 5 bases and J 2 bases, leaving 7 bases between the germline ends. Germline-derived CDR1 and CDR2 are MNHEY and SMNVEV (reference sequence). For the CDR3, the DNA is TGTGCCAGCAGTCTGGTAGCTGGGGCCAACGTCCTGACTTTC. Its translation: CASSLVAGANVLTF. The whole variable domain, remainder taken from reference TRBV27 and TRBJ2-6, is EAQVTQNPRYLITVTGKKLTVTCSQNMNHEYMSWYRQDPGLGLRQIYYSMNVEVTDKGDVPEGYKVSRKEKRNFPLILESPSPNQTSLYFCASSLVAGANVLTFGAGSRLTVL.

The chain employs TRBV7-9 and TRBJ2-5; D is ambiguous. Per germline, CDR1 SEHNR and CDR2 FQNEAQ (reference sequence). V dropped 6 bases and J dropped 3 bases, with 8 bases sitting between them. CDR3 size: 12 residues. CDR3 sequence (DNA): TGTGCCAGCAGACAGCCCGAAGAGACCCAGTACTTC. Its translation: CASRQPEETQYF.